This T cell receptor beta chain was identified during a study of T cell responses to AZD1222 COVID-19 vaccine. TCRdb's copy holds only in-frame clones and misses some; the assay was immunoSEQ multiplex PCR. The sample comprises some 150,000 clones, 85% to 90% of which are singletons, and 2.5% to 3.5% rests with the top ten. The CDR3 has 14 residues. The ends were cut back, 5 bases at V and 7 bases at J, with 17 bases in the middle. The germline V gene encodes CDR1 MDHEN and CDR2 SYDVKM. The sample consisted of peripheral blood, taken 28 days after the second AZD1222 dose. The clonotype comes from an adult who received the AZD1222 COVID-19 vaccine. The chain employs TRBV28 and TRBJ1-2; D is perhaps TRBD1 (5 bases). CDR3 DNA: TGTGCCAGCAGTCGCCCAGGGTCGGCGGGTGGCTACACCTTC. It specifies CASSRPGSAGGYTF.